Listed here are 26 T cell receptor beta chains from one sample, sequenced in a study of T cell repertoires in cytomegalovirus infection. These receptors have no known antigen. TCRdb re-called the reads with MiXCR, one entry per CDR3 protein. The data contain about 330,000 distinct CDR3 sequences, roughly 34% of them singletons. The source was cultured PBMCs, collected from culture after CMV antigen stimulation. Receptors were obtained from a human donor in good health (CMV status not recorded). Some clones in this sample may be carry-over from other donors' samples.

The chain employs TRBV7-9 and TRBJ2-1; maybe TRBD2 (6 bases). CDR1 and CDR2 from the germline V gene are SEHNR and FQNEAQ (reference sequence). V was cut by 8 bases and J by 10 bases, with 9 bases left in between. The CDR3 sequence is 10 residues long. The chain's CDR3 is CASAGGEQFF. CDR3 in DNA: TGTGCCAGCGCTGGGGGGGAGCAGTTCTTC.

This clonotype was counted between two and nine times. The chain links TRBV19 to TRBJ2-3, with TRBD2 identical over 11 bases. The germline V gene encodes CDR1 LNHDA and CDR2 SQIVND (reference sequence). The ends lost 5 bases at V and 4 bases at J; junction bases unmatched: 11. The CDR3 loop spans 17 amino acids. The CDR3 nucleotides read TGTGCCAGTAGTCGCCGTACTACTAGCGGGGGATCAGATACGCAGTATTTT. This translates into CASSRRTTSGGSDTQYF.

This clonotype was counted at least ten times. This rearrangement joins TRBV7-2 to TRBJ2-5; D might be TRBD1 (6 bases). Trimming took 3 bases from V and 2 from J, leaving 7 bases between them. Germline values: CDR1 SGHTA, CDR2 FQGNSA. CDR3 length equals 13 residues. The CDR3 DNA reads as TGTGCCAGCAGCTTCAGGGGACAAGAGACCCAGTACTTC. Its protein product is CASSFRGQETQYF.

This clonotype has ten or more counts. This chain uses TRBV7-2 with TRBJ2-3, with TRBD2 identical over 10 bases. Germline CDR1 SGHTA, CDR2 FQGNSA. This CDR3 is 14 amino acids long. The J segment lost 6 bases and the V segment lost 6 bases, leaving 6 bases of the junction unmatched. The CDR3 loop is CASRLGLAVDTQYF. DNA of the CDR3: TGTGCCAGCAGACTCGGACTAGCGGTCGATACGCAGTATTTT.

This clonotype showed up just a few times. The chain employs TRBV18 and TRBJ1-3; tentatively, D is TRBD1 (5 bases). V lost 1 base and J 0 bases, leaving 13 bases between the germline ends. The CDR3 sequence is 17 residues long. Germline CDR1 is KGHSH and CDR2 is LQKENI. In DNA, the CDR3 is TGTGCCAGCTCACCACTTAAGACGGGACTCTCTGGAAACACCATATATTTT. Residues: CASSPLKTGLSGNTIYF.

This clonotype was counted only a few times. The chain employs TRBV7-2 and TRBJ2-1; 7 bases are a match to TRBD2. V shed 8 bases and J 7 bases; nucleotides not matched to a gene: 14. Looked up from germline, CDR1 is SGHTA and CDR2 is FQGNSA. The CDR3 is 15 residues long. Written as DNA, the CDR3 is TGTGCCAGCGGGATCTTAGCGGGTCGGCCGAATGAGCAGTTCTTC. Translating gives CASGILAGRPNEQFF.

This clonotype was detected many times. The chain recombines TRBV7-2 with TRBJ2-3; 8 bases fit TRBD2. The CDR3 runs 14 residues. Germline V lookup: CDR1 SGHTA, CDR2 FQGNSA. V lost 5 bases, J lost 6 bases, and 7 bases stayed unmatched. DNA for the CDR3: TGTGCCAGCAGCCCGAGCGGGAGCGAGGATACGCAGTATTTT. It specifies CASSPSGSEDTQYF.

This clonotype showed up just a few times. The genes are TRBV19 and TRBJ2-5; no clear D. The CDR3 consists of 15 residues. V was shortened by 4 bases and J by 2 bases, with 14 bases between the two germline ends. Germline CDR1 and CDR2: LNHDA and SQIVND (reference sequence). Written as DNA, the CDR3 is TGTGCCAGTAGTACTTTTATCGGACCTCAAGAGACCCAGTACTTC. This translates into CASSTFIGPQETQYF.

This clonotype was detected a few times. This chain connects TRBV7-2 to TRBJ2-7; 11 nucleotides agree with TRBD2. From germline, CDR1 is SGHTA and CDR2 FQGNSA. J lost 6 bases, V lost 4 bases, and 8 bases had no gene match. The CDR3 covers 15 residues. CDR3: CASSSGGSGRGEQYF. The CDR3 nucleotides are TGTGCCAGCAGCTCCGGGGGTAGCGGGAGGGGCGAGCAGTACTTC.

The sample holds a few counts of this clonotype. This chain joins TRBV5-1 and TRBJ2-7; 15 bases are shared with TRBD2. The CDR3 runs 18 residues. Germline CDR1 reads SGHRS; CDR2 reads YFSETQ. Germline trimming cut 3 bases from V and 3 bases from J; bases unmatched to any gene: 10. In DNA form, the CDR3 reads TGCGCCAGCAGCTCAGGACTAGCGGGAGGGCCGTCAGTCTACGAGCAGTACTTC. This gives the protein CASSSGLAGGPSVYEQYF. The whole variable domain, remainder taken from reference TRBV5-1 and TRBJ2-7, is KAGVTQTPRYLIKTRGQQVTLSCSPISGHRSVSWYQQTPGQGLQFLFEYFSETQRNKGNFPGRFSGRQFSNSRSEMNVSTLELGDSALYLCASSSGLAGGPSVYEQYFGPGTRLTVT.

The chain combines TRBV7-2 with TRBJ2-2; D possibly matches TRBD1 or TRBD2 (5 bases each). V was pared by 1 base and J by 7 bases, with 13 bases between. The CDR3 loop spans 15 amino acids. Looked up from germline, CDR1 is SGHTA and CDR2 is FQGNSA. CDR3 coding DNA: TGTGCCAGCAGCTTAGGATCCGGGGCCCACGGGGAGCTGTTTTTT. Protein: CASSLGSGAHGELFF.

The chain links TRBV28 to TRBJ2-7; D remains ambiguous. V lost 5 bases and J 0 bases, leaving 11 bases between the germline ends. Germline V gene lookup returns CDR1 MDHEN and CDR2 SYDVKM. CDR3 length: 14 residues. The DNA for the CDR3 is TGTGCCAGCAGTCCGCTTTCTAGCTCCTACGAGCAGTACTTC. Its protein is CASSPLSSSYEQYF.

The chain carries TRBV20-1 and TRBJ2-1, with D maybe TRBD2 (5 bases). The CDR3 sequence is 13 residues long. V shed 4 bases and J shed 6 bases, with 13 bases lying between them. The germline V gene has CDR1 DFQATT and CDR2 SNEGSKA (reference sequence). The CDR3 DNA reads TGCAGTGCTAAGTGGGAGTCGGGCAATGAGCAGTTCTTC. Protein: CSAKWESGNEQFF.

This clonotype was seen more than once but under ten times. CDR3 region: CASRGLTGRSSEAFF. The CDR3 coding sequence is TGCGCCAGCAGAGGACTGACAGGGCGAAGCTCTGAAGCTTTCTTT. The V gene is TRBV4-1, the J gene TRBJ1-1, with 7 bases lining up with TRBD1. Germline V lookup: CDR1 MGHRA, CDR2 YSYEKL. The J segment lost 6 bases and the V segment lost 6 bases, leaving 13 bases of the junction unmatched. This CDR3 spans 15 amino acids.

The table lists this clonotype with many counts. The CDR3 loop is CASSRTRSVGPYEQYF. The CDR3 DNA follows: TGTGCCAGCAGCCGCACGCGTAGCGTAGGACCCTACGAGCAGTACTTC. The chain is built from TRBV7-2 and TRBJ2-7; D possibly corresponds to TRBD2 (5 bases). V gave up 5 bases and J gave up 2 bases, with 19 bases separating them. This CDR3 contains 16 residues. From germline, CDR1 is SGHTA and CDR2 FQGNSA.

The chain has TRBV28 and TRBJ2-7, with 9 bases lining up with TRBD1. The germline V gene encodes CDR1 MDHEN and CDR2 SYDVKM. V dropped 8 bases and J dropped 3; count of bases not matched to a gene: 5. The CDR3 consists of 13 residues. CDR3 sequence reads: CASLDRGNYEQYF. The CDR3 nucleotides are TGTGCCAGCCTGGACAGGGGAAACTACGAGCAGTACTTC.

The chain carries TRBV28 and TRBJ2-1; 13 bases agree with TRBD2. Germline assignment: CDR1 MDHEN and CDR2 SYDVKM. After removal of 5 bases from V and 0 bases from J, the junction contained 7 bases not matched to a gene. This CDR3 comprises 18 residues. The CDR3 loop is CASSAGLAGLTSYNEQFF. DNA of the CDR3: TGTGCCAGCAGTGCGGGACTAGCGGGACTGACCTCCTACAATGAGCAGTTCTTC.

The V call is TRBV29-1, the J call TRBJ2-1, with 10 bases identical to TRBD2. Germline values: CDR1 SQVTM, CDR2 ANQGSEA. There are 16 residues in the CDR3. The trim removed 8 bases at V and 6 bases at J, leaving 16 bases unmatched. CDR3 sequence reads: CSIYGRGLALINEQFF. As DNA, the CDR3 is TGCAGCATCTATGGGAGGGGACTAGCGTTAATCAATGAGCAGTTCTTC.

A word on this clonotype: This sequence may be a read error, since a much larger clone differs from it by one base. This chain links TRBV7-9 with TRBJ2-4; no definite D call. V was trimmed by 0 bases and J by 1 base, leaving 10 bases between them. The CDR3 covers 16 residues. In germline, CDR1 is SEHNR, CDR2 FQNEAQ (reference sequence). Written as DNA, the CDR3 is TGTGCCAGCAGCTTAGCTAGGGATTTTGCCAAAAACATTCAGTACTTC. It encodes CASSLARDFAKNIQYF.

There are a few counts of this clonotype. The chain has TRBV20-1 and TRBJ1-2; D is unresolved. The CDR3 length is 11 residues. Germline V gene sequence: CDR1 DFQATT, CDR2 SNEGSKA (reference sequence). Trimming pared 0 bases from V and 7 bases from J, leaving 6 bases between. The CDR3 nucleotides are TGCAGTGCTAGAGATCTTGGTGGCTACACCTTC. Translation gives CSARDLGGYTF.

Only a few counts were recorded for this clonotype. The genes are TRBV7-9 and TRBJ2-1, with TRBD2 matching over 9 bases. CDR3 length: 17 amino acids. V lost 5 bases, J lost 4 bases, and 12 bases stayed unmatched. From germline, CDR1 is SEHNR and CDR2 FQNEAQ (reference sequence). CDR3 region: CASSLAQISGGYNEQFF. The CDR3 nucleotides read TGTGCCAGCAGCCTCGCCCAGATTAGCGGGGGTTACAATGAGCAGTTCTTC.

This clonotype occurred many times. The chain employs TRBV2 and TRBJ2-3; 14 nucleotides line up with TRBD2. V lost 6 bases to trimming and J lost 3 bases; unmatched junction nucleotides: 8. CDR3 size: 17 residues. Germline lookup yields CDR1 SNHLY and CDR2 FYNNEI. The CDR3 loop is CASRLGTSGRLTDTQYF. The CDR3 DNA follows: TGTGCCAGCAGACTTGGGACTAGCGGGAGACTAACAGATACGCAGTATTTT.

The V call is TRBV9, the J call TRBJ2-1, with TRBD2 as a possible D gene (5 bases). Per the germline V gene, CDR1 is SGDLS and CDR2 is YYNGEE. The V end was cut by 0 bases, the J end by 3 bases, with 10 bases between. This CDR3 region has 15 residues. CDR3 residues: CASSVDPADYNEQFF. CDR3 DNA: TGTGCCAGCAGCGTAGATCCAGCGGACTACAATGAGCAGTTCTTC.

This clonotype occurred a few times. The genes are TRBV7-9 and TRBJ2-4; a possible D gene is TRBD2 (5 bases). The germline V gene encodes CDR1 SEHNR and CDR2 FQNEAQ (reference sequence). The V end was cut by 2 bases, the J end by 8 bases, with 13 bases between. This CDR3 comprises 14 residues. CDR3 amino acids: CASSLHAGTDIQYF. CDR3 DNA: TGTGCCAGCAGCTTACACGCGGGTACGGACATTCAGTACTTC.

This clonotype came up once. CDR3 in DNA: TGTGCCAGCAGATATATAGCGGGAGTCCTGTTCTTC. This sequence encodes CASRYIAGVLFF. This sequence joins TRBV6-5 and TRBJ2-1; 9 bases agree with TRBD2. Germline V CDR1 and CDR2: MNHEY, SVGAGI. The CDR3 is made up of 12 amino acids. After removal of 6 bases from V and 15 bases from J, the junction contained 9 bases not matched to a gene.

The chain carries TRBV7-6 and TRBJ2-1, with D unresolved. V was pared by 5 bases and J by 9 bases, with 8 bases between. This CDR3 contains 11 residues. Germline CDR1 and CDR2: SGHVS and FNYEAQ. This chain's CDR3 is CASSPKTEQFF. DNA of the CDR3: TGTGCCAGCAGCCCCAAAACTGAGCAGTTCTTC. The complete variable domain, with remaining parts taken from reference TRBV7-6 and TRBJ2-1, reads GAGVSQSPRYKVTKRGQDVALRCDPISGHVSLYWYRQALGQGPEFLTYFNYEAQQDKSGLPNDRFSAERPEGSISTLTIQRTEQRDSAMYRCASSPKTEQFFGPGTRLTVL.